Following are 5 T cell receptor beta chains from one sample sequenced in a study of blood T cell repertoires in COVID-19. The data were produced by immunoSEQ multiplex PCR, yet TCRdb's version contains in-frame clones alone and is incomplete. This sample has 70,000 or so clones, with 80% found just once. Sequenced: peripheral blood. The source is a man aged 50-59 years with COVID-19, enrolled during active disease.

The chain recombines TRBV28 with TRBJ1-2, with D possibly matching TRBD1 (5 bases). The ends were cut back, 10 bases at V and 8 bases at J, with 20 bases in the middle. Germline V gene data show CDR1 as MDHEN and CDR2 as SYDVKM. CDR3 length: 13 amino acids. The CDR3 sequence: CATYAYMTDGYTF. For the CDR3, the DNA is TGTGCCACCTATGCTTATATGACAGACGGCTACACCTTC.

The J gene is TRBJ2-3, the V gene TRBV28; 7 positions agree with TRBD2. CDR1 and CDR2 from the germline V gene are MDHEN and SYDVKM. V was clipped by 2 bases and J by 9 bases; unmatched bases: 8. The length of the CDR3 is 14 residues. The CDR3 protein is CASSLGGGVLTQYF. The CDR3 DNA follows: TGTGCCAGCAGTTTAGGGGGGGGAGTTCTAACGCAGTATTTT.

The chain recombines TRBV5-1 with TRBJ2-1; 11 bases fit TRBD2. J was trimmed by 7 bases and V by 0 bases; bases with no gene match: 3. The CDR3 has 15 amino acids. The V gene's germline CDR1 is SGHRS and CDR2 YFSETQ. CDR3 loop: CASSLASSGRNEQFF. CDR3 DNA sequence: TGCGCCAGCAGCTTGGCATCTAGCGGGAGGAATGAGCAGTTCTTC.

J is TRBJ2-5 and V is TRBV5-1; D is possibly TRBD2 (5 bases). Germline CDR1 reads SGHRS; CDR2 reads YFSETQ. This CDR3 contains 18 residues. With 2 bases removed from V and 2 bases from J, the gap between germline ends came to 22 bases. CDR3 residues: CASSFSLRVAAPQETQYF. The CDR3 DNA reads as TGCGCCAGCAGCTTTTCCTTGCGGGTGGCAGCACCTCAAGAGACCCAGTACTTC.

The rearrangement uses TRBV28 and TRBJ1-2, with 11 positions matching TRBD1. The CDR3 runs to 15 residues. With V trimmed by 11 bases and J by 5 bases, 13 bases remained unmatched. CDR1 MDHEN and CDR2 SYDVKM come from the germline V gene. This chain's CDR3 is CAYRYGQGARYGYTF. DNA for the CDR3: TGTGCCTACCGATACGGACAGGGGGCGAGGTATGGCTACACCTTC.